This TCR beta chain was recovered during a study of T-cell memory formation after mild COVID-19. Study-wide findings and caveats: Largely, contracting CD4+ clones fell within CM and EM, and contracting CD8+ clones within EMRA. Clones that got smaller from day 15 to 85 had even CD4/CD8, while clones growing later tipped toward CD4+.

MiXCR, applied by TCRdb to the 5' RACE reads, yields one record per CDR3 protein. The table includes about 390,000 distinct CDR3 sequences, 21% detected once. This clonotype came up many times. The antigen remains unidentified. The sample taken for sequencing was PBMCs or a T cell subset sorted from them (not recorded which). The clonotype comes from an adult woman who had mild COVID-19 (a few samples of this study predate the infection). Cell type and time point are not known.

DNA of the CDR3: TGCGCCAGCAGCCGTGAGGGACAGTCCTACGAGCAGTACTTC. It encodes CASSREGQSYEQYF. This rearrangement joins TRBV5-1 to TRBJ2-7; 7 bases agree with TRBD1. The CDR3 consists of 14 residues. The J segment lost 1 base and the V segment lost 4 bases, leaving 5 bases of the junction unmatched. Germline CDR1 SGHRS, CDR2 YFSETQ.